Presented here are 9 T cell receptor beta chains from one specimen sequenced in a study of PD-1 blockade in classical Hodgkin lymphoma. In every patient, relapse followed autologous stem cell transplantation, while exposure to brentuximab vedotin differed. The table came from immunoSEQ multiplex PCR; TCRdb's copy has only in-frame clones and leaves some out. Here the sample spans fewer than 30,000 clones, over 65% being singletons. The sequenced sample was peripheral blood mononuclear cells (PBMCs), obtained before the second cycle of nivolumab. The receptors shown here come from a human donor with classical Hodgkin lymphoma.

The chain couples TRBV27 to TRBJ1-6; D is uncertain. V shed 0 bases and J shed 8 bases, with 5 bases lying between them. The germline gives CDR1 MNHEY, CDR2 SMNVEV (reference sequence). This CDR3 has 13 residues. The CDR3 here is CASSLSLDSPLHF. CDR3 DNA: TGTGCCAGCAGTTTATCGTTGGATTCACCCCTCCACTTT.

This chain joins TRBV6-1 and TRBJ1-2, with D unclear. The ends were cut back, 6 bases at V and 4 bases at J, with 12 bases in the middle. Germline V gene data show CDR1 as MNHNS and CDR2 as SASEGT. The CDR3 extends over 13 amino acids. CDR3 coding DNA: TGTGCCAGCAGCGTTGGCCCGATCTATGGCTACACCTTC. Amino acids: CASSVGPIYGYTF.

This clone was seen a handful of times. This chain uses TRBV4-3 with TRBJ2-2; 9 bases are a match to TRBD1. CDR3 length equals 17 residues. The germline V gene has CDR1 LGHNA and CDR2 YSLEER. The trim removed 4 bases at V and 6 bases at J, leaving 12 bases unmatched. CDR3 sequence (DNA): TGCGCCAGCAGCCGCCTTCCACCCGGACAGGGGCCCGGGGAGCTGTTTTTT. Protein: CASSRLPPGQGPGELFF.

V and J are TRBV6-1 and TRBJ1-5, with D possibly matching TRBD1 (5 bases). The CDR3 runs 13 residues. V lost 2 bases and J lost 6, with 8 bases in between. The V gene's germline CDR1 is MNHNS and CDR2 SASEGT. DNA for the CDR3: TGTGCCAGCAGTGAAAACAGGATTCAGCCCCAGCATTTT. Translating gives CASSENRIQPQHF.

This clone occurred a few times. The V gene is TRBV30, the J gene TRBJ2-7; D is undetermined. Deletions cut 5 bases from V and 0 bases from J, with 14 bases between. Germline-derived CDR1 and CDR2 are GTSNPN and SVGIG (reference sequence). The CDR3 sequence is 14 residues long. CDR3 sequence (DNA): TGTGCCTGGGAGGAGAAGGTCTACTCCTACGAGCAGTACTTC. This gives the protein CAWEEKVYSYEQYF.

V and J are TRBV5-6 and TRBJ2-7; TRBD2 agrees at 9 bases. The CDR3 sequence is 14 residues long. Germline CDR1 reads SGHDT; CDR2 reads YYEEEE. With V trimmed by 3 bases and J by 2 bases, 3 bases remained unmatched. The chain's CDR3 is CASSSLAGTYEQYF. Here the CDR3 DNA reads TGTGCCAGCAGCTCGCTAGCGGGAACCTACGAGCAGTACTTC.

This clone has only one observation. The V call is TRBV28, the J call TRBJ2-1; 8 bases are a match to TRBD2. V dropped 7 bases and J dropped 6; count of bases not matched to a gene: 5. This CDR3 is built from 13 residues. CDR1 is MDHEN, CDR2 SYDVKM, per germline. CDR3 bases: TGTGCCAGCACTAGCGGGCCCCTCAATGAGCAGTTCTTC. Translated, it gives CASTSGPLNEQFF.

V usage is TRBV7-2 and J usage is TRBJ2-5; D might be TRBD2 (5 bases). Germline lookup yields CDR1 SGHTA and CDR2 FQGNSA. With 3 bases removed from V and 5 bases from J, the gap between germline ends came to 10 bases. There are 13 residues in the CDR3. CDR3 DNA sequence: TGTGCCAGCAGCTTGAGGACTCGGGAGACCCAGTACTTC. This sequence encodes CASSLRTRETQYF.

This clone came up once. The rearrangement uses TRBV15 and TRBJ2-2; D perhaps matches TRBD2 (6 bases). CDR3 length: 14 amino acids. The V end was cut by 1 base, the J end by 7 bases, with 10 bases between. CDR1 and CDR2 from the germline V gene are LNHNV and YYDKDF (reference sequence). Written as DNA, the CDR3 is TGTGCCACCAGCAGAGGACGGAGGGGCGGGGAGCTGTTTTTT. Translating it yields CATSRGRRGGELFF.